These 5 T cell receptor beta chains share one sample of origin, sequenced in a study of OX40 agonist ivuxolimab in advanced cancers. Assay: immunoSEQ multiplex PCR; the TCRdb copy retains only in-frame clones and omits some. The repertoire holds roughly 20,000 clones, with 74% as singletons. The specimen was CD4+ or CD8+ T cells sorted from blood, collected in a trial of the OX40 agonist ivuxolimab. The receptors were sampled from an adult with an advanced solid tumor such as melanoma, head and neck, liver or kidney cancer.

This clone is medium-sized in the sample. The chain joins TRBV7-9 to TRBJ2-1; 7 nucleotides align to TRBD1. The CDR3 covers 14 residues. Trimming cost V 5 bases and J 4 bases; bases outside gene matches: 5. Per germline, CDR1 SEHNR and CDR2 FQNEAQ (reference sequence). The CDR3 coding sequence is TGTGCCAGCAGCACATCGACAGGGTACAATGAGCAGTTCTTC. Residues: CASSTSTGYNEQFF. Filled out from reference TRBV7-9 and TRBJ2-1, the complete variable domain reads DTGVSQNPRHKITKRGQNVTFRCDPISEHNRLYWYRQTLGQGPEFLTYFQNEAQLEKSRLLSDRFSAERPKGSFSTLEIQRTEQGDSAMYLCASSTSTGYNEQFFGPGTRLTVL.

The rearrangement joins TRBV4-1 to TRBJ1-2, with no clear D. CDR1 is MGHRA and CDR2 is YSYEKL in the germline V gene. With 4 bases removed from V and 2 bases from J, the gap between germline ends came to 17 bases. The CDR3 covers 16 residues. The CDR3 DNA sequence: TGCGCCAGCAGCCTAGAAATCCGGGCCTCCAACTATGGCTACACCTTC. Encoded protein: CASSLEIRASNYGYTF.

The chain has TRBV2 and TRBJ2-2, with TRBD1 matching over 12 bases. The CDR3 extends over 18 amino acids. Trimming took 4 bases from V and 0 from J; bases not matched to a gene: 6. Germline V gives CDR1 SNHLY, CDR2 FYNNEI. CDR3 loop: CASSGPGQGASNTGELFF. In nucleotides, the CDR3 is TGTGCCAGCAGTGGACCGGGACAGGGGGCCTCGAACACCGGGGAGCTGTTTTTT.

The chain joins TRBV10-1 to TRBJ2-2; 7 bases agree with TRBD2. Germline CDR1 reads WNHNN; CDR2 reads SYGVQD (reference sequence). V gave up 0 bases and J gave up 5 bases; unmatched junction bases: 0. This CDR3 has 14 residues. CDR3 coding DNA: TGCGCCAGCAGTGAGTCGGGGGGGACCGGGGAGCTGTTTTTT. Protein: CASSESGGTGELFF.

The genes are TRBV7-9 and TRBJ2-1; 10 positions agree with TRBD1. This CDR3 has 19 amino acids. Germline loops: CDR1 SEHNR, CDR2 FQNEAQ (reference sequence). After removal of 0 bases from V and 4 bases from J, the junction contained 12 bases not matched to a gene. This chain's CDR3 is CASSLAVLRDRGFYNEQFF. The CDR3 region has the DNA TGTGCCAGCAGCTTAGCGGTCCTCCGGGACAGGGGTTTTTACAATGAGCAGTTCTTC.